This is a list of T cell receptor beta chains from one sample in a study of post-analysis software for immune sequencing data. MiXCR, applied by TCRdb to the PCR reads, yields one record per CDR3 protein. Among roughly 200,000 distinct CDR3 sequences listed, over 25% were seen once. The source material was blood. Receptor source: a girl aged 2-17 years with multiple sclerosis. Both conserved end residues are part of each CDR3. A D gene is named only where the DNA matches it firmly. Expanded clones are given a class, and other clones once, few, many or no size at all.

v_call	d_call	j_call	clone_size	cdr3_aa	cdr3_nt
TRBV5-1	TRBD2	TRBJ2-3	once	CASSTGSGTTDTQYF	TGCGCCAGCAGCACCGGGAGCGGGACGACAGATACGCAGTATTTT
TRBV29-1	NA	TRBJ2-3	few	CSVRGSEDTQYF	TGCAGCGTTCGAGGGTCTGAAGATACGCAGTATTTT
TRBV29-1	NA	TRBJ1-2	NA	CSVHAPSGYTF	TGCAGCGTCCACGCCCCTAGTGGCTACACCTTC
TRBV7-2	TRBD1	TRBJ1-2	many	CASSLQGVGYGYTF	TGTGCCAGCAGCTTACAGGGGGTAGGCTATGGCTACACCTTC
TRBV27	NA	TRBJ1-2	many	CASSLFPGYGYTF	TGTGCCAGCAGTTTATTTCCAGGGTATGGCTACACCTTC
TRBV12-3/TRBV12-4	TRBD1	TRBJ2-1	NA	CASTLDREDEQFF	TGTGCCAGCACCCTGGACAGGGAGGATGAGCAGTTCTTC
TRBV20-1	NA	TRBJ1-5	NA	CSAATPGLGNQPQHF	TGCAGTGCCGCGACCCCGGGGCTGGGCAATCAGCCCCAGCATTTT
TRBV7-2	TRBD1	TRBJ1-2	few	CASSLVSGQNYGYTF	TGTGCCAGCAGCTTAGTCTCGGGACAGAACTATGGCTACACCTTC
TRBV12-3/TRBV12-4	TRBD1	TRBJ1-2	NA	CASSPDRGISYTF	TGTGCCAGCAGCCCAGACAGGGGGATAAGCTACACCTTC
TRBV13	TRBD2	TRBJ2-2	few	CASSFRRGRASGELFF	TGTGCCAGCAGCTTTCGGCGCGGGAGGGCCTCCGGGGAGCTGTTTTTT
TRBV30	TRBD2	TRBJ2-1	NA	CAWALQVKTSFEQFF	TGTGCCTGGGCCCTCCAAGTGAAGACTAGCTTTGAGCAGTTCTTC
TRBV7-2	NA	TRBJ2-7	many	CASSASSGRSYEQYF	TGTGCCAGCAGCGCCTCCTCAGGGCGCTCCTACGAGCAGTACTTC
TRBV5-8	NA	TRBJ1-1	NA	CASSFQGMMNTEAFF	TGTGCCAGCAGCTTTCAGGGGATGATGAACACTGAAGCTTTCTTT
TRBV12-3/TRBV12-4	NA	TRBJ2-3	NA	CTSSIGEPLRNTQYF	TGTACCAGCAGCATTGGAGAGCCCCTCCGTAATACGCAGTATTTT
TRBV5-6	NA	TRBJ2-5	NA	CACSGGNLETQYF	TGTGCCTGCAGCGGAGGAAACCTGGAGACCCAGTACTTC
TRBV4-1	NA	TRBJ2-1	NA	CASSDSSGETQFF	TGCGCCAGCAGCGACAGTTCCGGGGAGACCCAGTTCTTC
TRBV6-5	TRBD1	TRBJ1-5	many	CASSPDRAPQPQHF	TGTGCCAGCAGCCCCGACAGGGCCCCTCAGCCCCAGCATTTT
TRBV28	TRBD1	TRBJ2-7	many	CASSTPGTGSWEQYF	TGTGCCAGCAGTACGCCCGGGACAGGGAGTTGGGAGCAGTACTTC
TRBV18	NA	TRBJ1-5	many	CASTTGTRNQPQHF	TGTGCCAGCACCACAGGGACGCGCAATCAGCCCCAGCATTTT
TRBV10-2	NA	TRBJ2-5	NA	CASRERGQETQYF	TGCGCCAGCAGGGAAAGGGGCCAAGAGACCCAGTACTTC
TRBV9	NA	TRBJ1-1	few	CASSVGGSNTEAFF	TGTGCCAGCAGCGTCGGAGGGTCGAACACTGAAGCTTTCTTT
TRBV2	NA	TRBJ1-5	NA	CASRTEYSNPPQHF	TGTGCCAGCAGAACAGAGTATAGCAATCCGCCCCAGCATTTT
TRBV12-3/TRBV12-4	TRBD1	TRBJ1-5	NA	CASTLGQASQPQHF	TGTGCCAGCACCCTGGGACAGGCCTCGCAGCCCCAGCATTTT
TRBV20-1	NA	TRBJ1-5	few	CSAPVSNQPQHF	TGCAGTGCTCCGGTTAGCAATCAGCCCCAGCATTTT
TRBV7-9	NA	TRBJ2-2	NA	CASSQTVNTGELFF	TGTGCCAGCAGCCAGACAGTGAACACCGGGGAGCTGTTTTTT
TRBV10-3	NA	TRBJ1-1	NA	CAISHPGGAEAFF	TGTGCCATCAGTCACCCTGGGGGGGCTGAAGCTTTCTTT
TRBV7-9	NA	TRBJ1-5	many	CASSLGDQPQHF	TGTGCCAGCAGCTTAGGGGATCAGCCCCAGCATTTT
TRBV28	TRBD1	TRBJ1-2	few	CASTSGGGGYTF	TGTGCCAGCACCTCAGGGGGCGGAGGCTACACCTTC
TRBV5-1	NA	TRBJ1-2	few	CASSLGWGADYGYTF	TGCGCCAGCAGCTTGGGATGGGGTGCGGACTATGGCTACACCTTC
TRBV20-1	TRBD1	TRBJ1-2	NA	CSARDSGRYTF	TGCAGTGCCCGGGACAGCGGACGCTACACCTTC
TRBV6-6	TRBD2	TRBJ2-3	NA	CASTPWASGSNTQYF	TGTGCCAGCACCCCGTGGGCTAGCGGGAGTAATACGCAGTATTTT
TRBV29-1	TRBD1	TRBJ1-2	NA	CSVRDRINYGYTF	TGCAGCGTCCGGGACAGGATTAACTATGGCTACACCTTC
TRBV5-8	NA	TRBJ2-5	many	CASSFERTRQETQYF	TGTGCCAGCAGCTTTGAGCGGACAAGACAAGAGACCCAGTACTTC
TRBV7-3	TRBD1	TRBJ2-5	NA	CASSLNRGETQYF	TGTGCCAGCAGCTTAAACAGGGGTGAGACCCAGTACTTC
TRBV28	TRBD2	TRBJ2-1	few	CASSRTSPSSYNEQFF	TGTGCCAGCAGTCGGACTAGCCCCAGCTCCTACAATGAGCAGTTCTTC
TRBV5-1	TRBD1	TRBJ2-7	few	CASSPLGTGSAEQYF	TGCGCCAGCAGCCCGCTGGGGACAGGGTCCGCCGAGCAGTACTTC
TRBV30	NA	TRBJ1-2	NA	CAWSTGTAYGYTF	TGTGCCTGGAGTACAGGGACGGCCTATGGCTACACCTTC
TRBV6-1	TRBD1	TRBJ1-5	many	CASSAKPGQGSGQPQHF	TGTGCCAGCAGTGCCAAGCCGGGACAGGGATCGGGTCAGCCCCAGCATTTT
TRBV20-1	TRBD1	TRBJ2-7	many	CSARNRDRSSYEQYF	TGCAGTGCTAGAAACCGGGACAGGAGCTCCTACGAGCAGTACTTC
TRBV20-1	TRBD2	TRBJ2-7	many	CSAGLAGAAQYF	TGCAGTGCTGGACTAGCGGGGGCTGCGCAGTACTTC
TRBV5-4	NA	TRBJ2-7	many	CASSFAPSSYEQYF	TGTGCCAGCAGCTTTGCCCCGAGCTCCTACGAGCAGTACTTC
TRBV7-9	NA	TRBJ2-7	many	CASSSPDPGPYYEQYF	TGTGCCAGCAGCTCCCCCGACCCCGGGCCCTACTACGAGCAGTACTTC
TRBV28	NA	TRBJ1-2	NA	CASIPNRPYGYTF	TGTGCCAGCATCCCCAATCGCCCCTATGGCTACACCTTC
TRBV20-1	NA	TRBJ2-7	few	CSARDYRDSTYEQYF	TGCAGTGCTAGGGACTACCGGGACAGTACCTACGAGCAGTACTTC
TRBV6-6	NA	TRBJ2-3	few	CASSYRADTQYF	TGTGCCAGCAGTTACAGGGCAGATACGCAGTATTTT
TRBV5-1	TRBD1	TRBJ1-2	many	CASSAGTVNYGYTF	TGCGCCAGCAGCGCCGGGACAGTTAACTATGGCTACACCTTC
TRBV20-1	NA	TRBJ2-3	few	CSARDVISGATDTQYF	TGCAGTGCTAGAGACGTAATATCCGGGGCCACAGATACGCAGTATTTT
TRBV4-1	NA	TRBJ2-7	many	CASSQEDSYEQYF	TGCGCCAGCAGCCAAGAGGACAGTTACGAGCAGTACTTC